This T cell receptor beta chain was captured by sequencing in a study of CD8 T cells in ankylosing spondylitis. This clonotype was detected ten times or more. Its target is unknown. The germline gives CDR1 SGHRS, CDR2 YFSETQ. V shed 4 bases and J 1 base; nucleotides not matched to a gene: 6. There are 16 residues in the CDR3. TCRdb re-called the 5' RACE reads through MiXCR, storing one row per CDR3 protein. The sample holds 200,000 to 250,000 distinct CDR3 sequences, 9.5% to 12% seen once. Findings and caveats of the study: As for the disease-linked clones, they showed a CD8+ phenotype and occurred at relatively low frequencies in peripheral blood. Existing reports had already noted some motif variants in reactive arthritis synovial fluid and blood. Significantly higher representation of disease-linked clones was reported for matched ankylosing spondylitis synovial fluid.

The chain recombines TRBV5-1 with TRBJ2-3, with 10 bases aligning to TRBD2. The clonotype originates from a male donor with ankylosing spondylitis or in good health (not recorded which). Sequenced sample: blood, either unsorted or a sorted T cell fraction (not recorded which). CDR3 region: CASSAGLAARTDTQYF. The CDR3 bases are TGCGCCAGCAGCGCAGGACTAGCGGCCCGCACAGATACGCAGTATTTT.